This TCR beta chain originates from a study of blood T cell repertoires in COVID-19. Authors' processing steps: How many nucleated cells were present was estimated from reference gene primer amplification. The table came from immunoSEQ multiplex PCR; TCRdb's copy has only in-frame clones and leaves some out. The DNA gave D and trimming, while V, J and clone size come from that table. Among more than 350,000 clones listed, approximately 87% were seen once. Participant-reported clinical history was the basis for cohort assignment. This CDR3 has 14 amino acids. V lost 3 bases to trimming and J lost 5 bases; unmatched junction nucleotides: 5. Germline assignment: CDR1 SGHRS and CDR2 YFSETQ.

This TCR derives from a woman aged 45-65 years who had recovered from COVID-19. Sequenced: PBMCs or T cells enriched from blood (not recorded which). This chain links TRBV5-1 with TRBJ2-5; 9 nucleotides match TRBD2. The CDR3 region is CASSWRGGPETQYF. The DNA of the CDR3 is TGCGCCAGCAGCTGGCGGGGGGGCCCGGAGACCCAGTACTTC.